This T cell receptor (beta chain) appears in the sequencing data of a study of blood T cells in healthy people across ages. The ends were cut back, 4 bases at V and 9 bases at J, with 9 bases in the middle. This CDR3 spans 12 amino acids. Through a sample-barcoded 5' primer and a J-beta primer mix, a second PCR was run for about 7 to 12 cycles. Each CDR3 protein is one row after TCRdb ran MiXCR on the 5' RACE reads. Here the sample spans under 1,100,000 distinct CDR3 sequences, less than 25% being singletons. The table lists this clonotype with a count of one. Antigen: not known. Overall study results and limits: Per million T cells, TCR beta diversity dropped about linearly as age rose. Shifts in expanded clonotypes may have been confounded by donor CMV status, which was unknown.

The sample was also linked to a second study, of T cells of mothers and their children. In that study: For related and unrelated pairs alike, thymic selection shapes TCR recombination output similarly.

This TCR derives from a girl under 10 years old in good health. The rearrangement links TRBV12-3 or TRBV12-4 to TRBJ1-4, with no clear D. Sequenced input: blood. The CDR3 DNA reads TGTGCCAGCAGTTCGGGCAGCCAAAAACTGTTTTTT. This sequence encodes CASSSGSQKLFF.